A single sample gave rise to the 4 T cell receptor beta chains below, sequenced in a study of cytomegalovirus exposure and HLA in healthy donors. Amplification used 60 Vbeta primers and 13 Jbeta primers. The data were produced by immunoSEQ multiplex PCR, yet TCRdb's version contains in-frame clones alone and is incomplete. This sample's clone table lists about 170,000 clones. The sequenced material came from PBMCs. These receptors were obtained from a woman aged 18-35 years in good health and CMV-seropositive.

The rearrangement links TRBV19 to TRBJ2-3; D perhaps matches TRBD2 (7 bases). Trimming cost V 5 bases and J 4 bases, with 16 bases left between them. This CDR3 contains 15 residues. Germline V CDR1 and CDR2: LNHDA, SQIVND (reference sequence). In nucleotides, the CDR3 is TGTGCCAGTAGTTCCTCCGGAGGGGGGGCAGATACGCAGTATTTT. Protein: CASSSSGGGADTQYF.

This chain uses TRBV5-4 with TRBJ2-1, with TRBD2 matching over 14 bases. The CDR3 length is 15 residues. The germline V gene has CDR1 SGHNT and CDR2 YYREEE (reference sequence). V shed 4 bases, J shed 7 bases, and the junction held 4 bases outside the gene matches. The chain's CDR3 is CASSIGTSGRNEQFF. DNA for the CDR3: TGTGCCAGCAGCATTGGGACTAGCGGGAGAAATGAGCAGTTCTTC.

The chain joins TRBV12-5 to TRBJ1-6, with D perhaps matching TRBD1 (6 bases). There are 15 residues in the CDR3. Germline V CDR1 and CDR2: LGHNT, FRNRAP. V was trimmed by 1 base and J by 6 bases, leaving 10 bases between them. The CDR3 DNA reads TGTGCTAGTGGTTTGGACAGGGTTCCTAATTCACCCCTCCACTTT. Its protein product is CASGLDRVPNSPLHF.

V usage is TRBV4-3 and J usage is TRBJ2-1, with 13 bases lining up with TRBD2. CDR1 and CDR2 from the germline V gene are LGHNA and YSLEER. This CDR3 comprises 17 residues. The V segment lost 4 bases and the J segment 10 bases; nucleotides outside the gene matches: 13. The CDR3 nucleotides are TGCGCCAGCAGCCTTACCTCCTGGACTAGCGGGGGAGAAGAGCAGTTCTTC. Its translation is CASSLTSWTSGGEEQFF.